Described below is a single TCR beta chain sequence and its context. Its target is not known. V lost 9 bases to trimming and J lost 8 bases; unmatched junction nucleotides: 12. The V gene's germline CDR1 is SGHTA and CDR2 FQGNSA. The CDR3 sequence is 15 residues long. Treatment was busulfan-fludarabine conditioning, a marrow graft, and cyclophosphamide on days +3 and +4. These data are taken from a study of T cells after posttransplantation cyclophosphamide. Sequencing used immunoSEQ multiplex PCR; TCRdb keeps in-frame clones, though not all of them. Among over 8,000 clones listed, 85% were seen once. General study points: Donor-recipient repertoire similarity was low at 1-2 months, rising over year one.

V is TRBV7-2 and J is TRBJ1-4; 10 bases map to TRBD1. The TCR originated in a female patient in her thirties or forties who received an allogeneic stem cell transplant from an unrelated donor, was CMV-positive, and had no GVHD. Some T cells may have originated in the graft donor. This sample comprised PBMCs, obtained after allogeneic stem cell transplant with posttransplant cyclophosphamide. In nucleotides, the CDR3 is TGTGCCAGTCGAGAGGGGGACAGGGGATGGGAAAAACTGTTTTTT. Translating gives CASREGDRGWEKLFF.